The sequence of this T cell receptor beta chain was determined in a study of CD8 T cells in Susac syndrome. CDR3 length: 15 amino acids. Germline values: CDR1 SGDLS, CDR2 YYNGEE. Trimming cost V 2 bases and J 3 bases; bases outside gene matches: 7. This clonotype was counted a single time. Reverse transcription of roughly 0.5 to 1 ug RNA was carried out with random hexamers. TCRdb reprocessed the immunoSEQ multiplex PCR reads via MiXCR and lists one record per CDR3 protein. The repertoire holds 120,000 or so distinct CDR3 sequences, roughly 95% seen once, with 0.13% to 0.15% in the top ten. The source is a human donor with Susac syndrome. Input material: CD4+ T cells from PBMCs. The V call is TRBV9, the J call TRBJ1-2; TRBD1 matches at 7 bases. The CDR3 sequence: CASSVTAGTDYGYTF. As DNA, the CDR3 is TGTGCCAGCAGCGTGACAGCCGGGACAGACTATGGCTACACCTTC.